This T cell receptor beta chain was captured by sequencing in a study of beta chain features in type 1 diabetes. Whole-study results and caveats: The study left unresolved whether HLA type influences TCRB rearrangement. A moderate, significant TCRB CDR3 shortening appeared in type 1 diabetes across four CD4+ subsets.

This clone has only a few counts. What it recognizes is unknown. Other nucleotide sequences from this sample produce the same CDR3. The CDR3 contains 11 residues. Germline values: CDR1 SQVTM, CDR2 ANQGSEA. Trimming removed 4 bases at V and 5 bases at J, with 8 bases between. Investigators reverse transcribed all isolated RNA, so they sequenced expressed TCRB transcripts. The method was immunoSEQ multiplex PCR; TCRdb's version includes in-frame clones alone and lacks a portion of them. Of 600,000 to 750,000 clones listed, about an eighth are singletons. The clonotype was recovered from a man aged 25-45 years with type 1 diabetes. The rearrangement links TRBV29-1 to TRBJ2-5, with D hard to call. The sequenced sample consisted of naive CD4+ T cells from blood. The CDR3: CSVGGGETQYF. The CDR3 DNA reads TGCAGCGTTGGGGGTGGCGAGACCCAGTACTTC.